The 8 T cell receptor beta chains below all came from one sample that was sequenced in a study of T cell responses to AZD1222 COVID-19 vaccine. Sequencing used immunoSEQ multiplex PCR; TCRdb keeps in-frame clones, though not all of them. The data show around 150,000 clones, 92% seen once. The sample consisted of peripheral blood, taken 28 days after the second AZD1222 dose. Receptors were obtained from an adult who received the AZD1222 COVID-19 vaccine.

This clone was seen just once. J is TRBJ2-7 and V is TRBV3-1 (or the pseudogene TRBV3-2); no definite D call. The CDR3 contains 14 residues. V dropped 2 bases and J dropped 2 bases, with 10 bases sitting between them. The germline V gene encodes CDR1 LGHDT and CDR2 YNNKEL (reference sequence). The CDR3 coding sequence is TGTGCCAGCAGCCAATCCGCAGGTACCTACGAGCAGTACTTC. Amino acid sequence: CASSQSAGTYEQYF.

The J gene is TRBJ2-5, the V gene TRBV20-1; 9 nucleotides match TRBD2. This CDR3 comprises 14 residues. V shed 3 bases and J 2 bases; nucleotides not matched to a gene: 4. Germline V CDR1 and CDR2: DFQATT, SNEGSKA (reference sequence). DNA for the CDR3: TGCAGTGCTAGTTGGAGCGGGAGGCAAGAGACCCAGTACTTC. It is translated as CSASWSGRQETQYF.

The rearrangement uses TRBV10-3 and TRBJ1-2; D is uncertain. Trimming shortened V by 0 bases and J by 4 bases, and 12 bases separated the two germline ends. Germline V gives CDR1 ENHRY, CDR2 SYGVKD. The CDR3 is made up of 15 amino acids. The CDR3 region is CAISESTAQSYGYTF. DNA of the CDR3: TGTGCCATCAGTGAGTCGACGGCCCAGTCCTATGGCTACACCTTC.

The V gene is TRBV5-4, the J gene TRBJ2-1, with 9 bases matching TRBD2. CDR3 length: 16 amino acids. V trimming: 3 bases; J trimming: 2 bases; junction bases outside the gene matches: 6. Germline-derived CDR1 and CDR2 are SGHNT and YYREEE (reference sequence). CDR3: CASSWGAGGTYNEQFF. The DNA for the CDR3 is TGTGCCAGCAGCTGGGGAGCGGGGGGCACCTACAATGAGCAGTTCTTC.

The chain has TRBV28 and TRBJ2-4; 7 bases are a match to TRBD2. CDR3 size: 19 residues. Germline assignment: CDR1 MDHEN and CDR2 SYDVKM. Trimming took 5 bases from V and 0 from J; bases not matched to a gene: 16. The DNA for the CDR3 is TGTGCCAGCAGTAGGAAGGGCGGGAGAGGGTTCCTAGCCAAAAACATTCAGTACTTC. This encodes CASSRKGGRGFLAKNIQYF. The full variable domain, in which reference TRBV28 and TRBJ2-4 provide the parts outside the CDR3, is DVKVTQSSRYLVKRTGEKVFLECVQDMDHENMFWYRQDPGLGLRLIYFSYDVKMKEKGDIPEGYSVSREKKERFSLILESASTNQTSMYLCASSRKGGRGFLAKNIQYFGAGTRLSVL.

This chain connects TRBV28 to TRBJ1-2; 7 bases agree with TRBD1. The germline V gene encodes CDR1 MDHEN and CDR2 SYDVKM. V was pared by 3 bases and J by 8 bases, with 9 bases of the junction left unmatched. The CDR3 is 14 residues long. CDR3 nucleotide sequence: TGTGCCAGCAGTTTGCTGACAGGGATCATCGGCTACACCTTC. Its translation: CASSLLTGIIGYTF.

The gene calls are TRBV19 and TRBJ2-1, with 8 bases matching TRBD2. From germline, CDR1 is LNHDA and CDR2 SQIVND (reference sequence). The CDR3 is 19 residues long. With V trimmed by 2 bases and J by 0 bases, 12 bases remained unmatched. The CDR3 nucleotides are TGTGCCAGTAGTATAAGGGGACTTAGCGGGGCGAGCTCCTACAATGAGCAGTTCTTC. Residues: CASSIRGLSGASSYNEQFF.

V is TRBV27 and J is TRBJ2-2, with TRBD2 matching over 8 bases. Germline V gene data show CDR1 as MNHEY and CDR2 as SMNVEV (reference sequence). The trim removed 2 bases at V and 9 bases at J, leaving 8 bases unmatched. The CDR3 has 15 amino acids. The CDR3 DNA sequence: TGTGCCAGCAGTTTAAACGGGAGGGCTTTAAGGGAGCTGTTTTTT. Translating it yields CASSLNGRALRELFF.